This record covers a single T cell receptor beta chain. Its antigen is unknown. Extraction and reverse transcription of RNA yielded cDNA as the sequencing template. Method: immunoSEQ multiplex PCR; TCRdb's copy keeps in-frame clones and lacks some. In the table there are 87,000 or so clones, about three quarters of which are singletons. These data belong to a study of CD8+ T cells in alopecia areata. Study outcomes and limitations: Alopecia totalis/universalis scalp especially showed more expanded CD8+ clones than normal scalp. Sequencing of scalp samples also captures resident alphabeta T cells of normal skin.

Treatment here: oral pan-JAK inhibitor, 5-10 mg twice daily. Germline-derived CDR1 and CDR2 are SGHAT and FQNNGV. J gave up 2 bases and V 6 bases, and 6 bases lay outside the gene matches. The CDR3 extends over 14 amino acids. The source material was CD8+ T cells sorted from blood, sampled between weeks 43 and 45, from a patient treated with tofacitinib. This chain links TRBV11-2 with TRBJ2-7, with 8 bases aligning to TRBD2. This TCR came from a human donor with alopecia areata. The chain's CDR3 is CASRSAGGPYEQYF. CDR3 sequence (DNA): TGTGCCAGCAGGTCTGCGGGGGGACCCTACGAGCAGTACTTC.